The next 11 T cell receptor beta chains were all read from a single sample in a study of T-cell memory formation after mild COVID-19. MiXCR, applied by TCRdb to the 5' RACE reads, yields one record per CDR3 protein. The data contain around 320,000 distinct CDR3 sequences, about 13% of them singletons. The sequenced material came from PBMCs or a T cell subset sorted from them (not recorded which). The source is a man aged 18-30 years who had mild COVID-19 (a few samples of this study predate the infection). Cell type and time point are not known.

This clonotype was picked up one time. The rearrangement joins TRBV4-2 to TRBJ1-3, with D unclear. Germline assignment: CDR1 LGHNA and CDR2 YNFKEQ. The V end was cut by 0 bases, the J end by 3 bases, with 9 bases between. The CDR3 length is 15 residues. CDR3 coding DNA: TGTGCCAGCAGCCAAGATACGGGTATTGGAAACACCATATATTTT. This encodes CASSQDTGIGNTIYF.

This clonotype was observed a handful of times. DNA for the CDR3: TGCGCCAGCAGCCAAGGGGTCAACAGGGGAATACGTTCACCCCTCCACTTT. The encoded protein is CASSQGVNRGIRSPLHF. The genes are TRBV4-1 and TRBJ1-6; 7 positions match TRBD1. J lost 9 bases, V lost 1 base, and 12 bases had no gene match. CDR1 is MGHRA, CDR2 YSYEKL, per germline. The CDR3 extends over 17 amino acids.

The J gene is TRBJ2-7, the V gene TRBV7-9; the D gene is possibly TRBD2 (5 bases). The germline gives CDR1 SEHNR, CDR2 FQNEAQ (reference sequence). This CDR3 is built from 15 residues. Trimming stripped 5 bases from V and 4 bases from J, with 18 bases between. CDR3 protein: CASSPGLMAPYEQYF. The CDR3 nucleotides read TGTGCCAGCAGCCCGGGGTTAATGGCCCCTTACGAGCAGTACTTC.

The chain uses TRBV4-1 and TRBJ1-1; D is unresolved. The CDR3 consists of 14 residues. The V end lost 0 bases, the J end lost 3 bases, and 8 bases lay between the germline ends. The germline CDR1 and CDR2 sequences are MGHRA and YSYEKL. The CDR3 reads CASSQEAGDTEAFF. In DNA form, the CDR3 reads TGCGCCAGCAGCCAAGAGGCCGGGGACACTGAAGCTTTCTTT.

This clonotype was seen repeatedly, ten times or more. The gene calls are TRBV7-8 and TRBJ2-5; D possibly uses TRBD1 or TRBD2 (6 bases each). This CDR3 contains 15 residues. V lost 0 bases, J lost 5 bases, and 13 bases lay in between. Per germline, CDR1 SGHVS and CDR2 FQNEAQ. CDR3: CASSLATGAVETQYF. CDR3 sequence (DNA): TGTGCCAGCAGCTTAGCGACGGGGGCAGTTGAGACCCAGTACTTC.

The rearrangement joins TRBV19 to TRBJ1-1, with D maybe TRBD1 (6 bases). This CDR3 comprises 14 residues. V lost 5 bases to trimming and J lost 4 bases, with 14 bases between them. Per the germline V gene, CDR1 is LNHDA and CDR2 is SQIVND (reference sequence). The CDR3 sequence: CASSLDSLGTEAFF. The CDR3 coding sequence is TGTGCCAGTAGTTTGGACAGCTTGGGCACTGAAGCTTTCTTT.

The chain uses TRBV6-5 and TRBJ2-1; D is possibly TRBD2 (5 bases). The CDR3 runs 13 residues. V shed 5 bases and J shed 7 bases, with 12 bases lying between them. Germline V gene data show CDR1 as MNHEY and CDR2 as SVGAGI. CDR3 sequence (DNA): TGTGCCAGCAGTCTGGACTGGAGAAATGAGCAGTTCTTC. The encoded protein is CASSLDWRNEQFF.

The chain has TRBV27 and TRBJ2-5; TRBD1 or TRBD2 may be the D gene (5 bases each). Germline V lookup: CDR1 MNHEY, CDR2 SMNVEV (reference sequence). CDR3 length: 14 amino acids. Trimming took off 8 bases at V and 4 bases at J, with 17 bases between the two ends. The CDR3 here is CASGTGFLGETQYF. The DNA of the CDR3 is TGTGCCAGCGGGACCGGTTTCCTTGGAGAGACCCAGTACTTC.

The rearrangement uses TRBV5-1 and TRBJ1-1; no clear D. CDR1 SGHRS and CDR2 YFSETQ come from the germline V gene. This CDR3 has 13 amino acids. V lost 2 bases and J 2 bases, leaving 7 bases between the germline ends. The DNA for the CDR3 is TGCGCCAGCAGCTTTGAGAGAAACACTGAAGCTTTCTTT. This translates into CASSFERNTEAFF.

The CDR3 nucleotides are TGCAGTGCTAGGTACTACACTGAAGCTTTCTTT. This codes for CSARYYTEAFF. The genes are TRBV20-1 and TRBJ1-1, with no clear D. Germline CDR1 and CDR2: DFQATT and SNEGSKA (reference sequence). Trimming removed 3 bases from V and 3 bases from J, with 5 bases in between. CDR3 size: 11 residues.

This rearrangement joins TRBV5-1 to TRBJ2-7, with D perhaps given as TRBD1 or TRBD2 (6 bases each). This CDR3 is built from 17 residues. Germline CDR1 is SGHRS and CDR2 is YFSETQ. With 3 bases removed from V and 0 bases from J, the gap between germline ends came to 19 bases. CDR3 sequence reads: CASSWGAGRVSSYEQYV. As DNA, the CDR3 is TGCGCCAGCAGCTGGGGGGCAGGCAGGGTCAGCTCCTACGAGCAGTACGTC.